This T cell receptor (beta chain) came from a study of spatial heterogeneity in lung cancer. Overall study: Those follow-up PBMC samples that were available underwent sequencing, at a median interval of about 22 months following resection.

Time point given: blood at routine non-recurrence follow-up after resection. This clonotype was seen only a few times. The V end was cut by 0 bases, the J end by 1 base, with 11 bases between. The germline gives CDR1 SGHNT, CDR2 YYREEE (reference sequence). The CDR3 loop spans 16 amino acids. TCRdb analysed the 5' RACE reads with MiXCR anew, one entry per CDR3 protein. The table records under 45,000 distinct CDR3 sequences, about 7.9% of them present only once. The receptor comes from a male donor with early-stage non-small cell lung cancer. The gene calls are TRBV5-4 and TRBJ2-1; no firm D call. Sequenced here: PBMCs, sampled at follow-up. The CDR3 protein is CASSLDTLRSYNEQFF. Written as DNA, the CDR3 is TGTGCCAGCAGCTTGGACACCCTAAGGTCCTACAATGAGCAGTTCTTC. Based on the CDR3 plus reference TRBV5-4 and TRBJ2-1, the full variable domain is ETGVTQSPTHLIKTRGQQVTLRCSSQSGHNTVSWYQQALGQGPQFIFQYYREEENGRGNFPPRFSGLQFPNYSSELNVNALELDDSALYLCASSLDTLRSYNEQFFGPGTRLTVL.